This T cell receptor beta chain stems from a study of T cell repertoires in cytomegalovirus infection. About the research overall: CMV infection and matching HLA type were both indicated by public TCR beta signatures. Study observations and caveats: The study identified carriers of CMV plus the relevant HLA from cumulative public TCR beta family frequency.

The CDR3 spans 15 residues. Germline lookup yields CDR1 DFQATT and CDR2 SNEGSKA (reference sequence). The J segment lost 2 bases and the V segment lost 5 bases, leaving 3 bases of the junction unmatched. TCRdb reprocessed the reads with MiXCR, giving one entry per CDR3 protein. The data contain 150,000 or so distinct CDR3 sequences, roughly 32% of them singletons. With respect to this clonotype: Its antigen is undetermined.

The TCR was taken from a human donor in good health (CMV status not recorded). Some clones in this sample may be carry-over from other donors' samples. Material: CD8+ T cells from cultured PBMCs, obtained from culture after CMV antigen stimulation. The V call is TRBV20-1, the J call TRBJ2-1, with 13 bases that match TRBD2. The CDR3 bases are TGCAGTGCTCCTGGACTAGCGGGGGCCTACAATGAGCAGTTCTTC. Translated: CSAPGLAGAYNEQFF.